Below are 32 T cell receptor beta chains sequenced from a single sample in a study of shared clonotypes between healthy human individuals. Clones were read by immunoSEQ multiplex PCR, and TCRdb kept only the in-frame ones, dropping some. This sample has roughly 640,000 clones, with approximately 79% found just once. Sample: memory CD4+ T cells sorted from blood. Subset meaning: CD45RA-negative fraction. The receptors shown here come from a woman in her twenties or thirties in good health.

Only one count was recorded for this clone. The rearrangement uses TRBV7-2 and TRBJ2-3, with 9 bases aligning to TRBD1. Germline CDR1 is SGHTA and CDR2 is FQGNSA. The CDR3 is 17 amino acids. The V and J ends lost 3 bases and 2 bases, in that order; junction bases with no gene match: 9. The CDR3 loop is CASSFSHRDRDTDTQYF. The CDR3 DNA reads TGTGCCAGCAGCTTTAGCCACCGGGACAGGGACACAGATACGCAGTATTTT.

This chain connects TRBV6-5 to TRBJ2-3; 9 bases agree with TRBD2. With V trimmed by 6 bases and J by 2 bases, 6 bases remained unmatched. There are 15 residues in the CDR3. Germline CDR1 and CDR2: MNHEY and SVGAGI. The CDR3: CASRSAGGHTDTQYF. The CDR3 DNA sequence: TGTGCCAGCAGGTCAGCGGGAGGCCACACAGATACGCAGTATTTT.

The DNA of the CDR3 is TGTGCCAGCAGCGCCAGACTCAGCTCTGGAAACACCATATATTTT. It yields the protein CASSARLSSGNTIYF. The rearrangement uses TRBV9 and TRBJ1-3; D is unclear. CDR3 length: 15 amino acids. The germline gives CDR1 SGDLS, CDR2 YYNGEE. Trimming left V 3 bases short and J 0 bases short, with 10 bases between.

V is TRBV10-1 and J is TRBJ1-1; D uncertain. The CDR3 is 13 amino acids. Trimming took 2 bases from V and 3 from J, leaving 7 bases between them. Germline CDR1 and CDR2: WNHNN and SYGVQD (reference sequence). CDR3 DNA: TGCGCCAGCAGTGAGAGGGCTGACACTGAAGCTTTCTTT. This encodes CASSERADTEAFF.

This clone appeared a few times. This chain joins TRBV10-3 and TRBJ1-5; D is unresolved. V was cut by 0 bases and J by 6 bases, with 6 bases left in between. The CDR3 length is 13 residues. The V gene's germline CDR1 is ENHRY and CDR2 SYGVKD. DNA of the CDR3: TGTGCCATCAGTGAGTCGTCGGTTCAGCCCCAGCATTTT. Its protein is CAISESSVQPQHF.

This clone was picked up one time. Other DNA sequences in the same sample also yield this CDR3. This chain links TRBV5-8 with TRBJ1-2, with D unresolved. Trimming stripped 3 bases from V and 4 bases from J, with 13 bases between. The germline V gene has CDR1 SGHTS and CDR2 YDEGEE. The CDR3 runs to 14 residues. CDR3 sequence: CASSWSGGSYGYTF. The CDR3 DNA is TGTGCCAGCAGCTGGAGCGGAGGGAGCTATGGCTACACCTTC.

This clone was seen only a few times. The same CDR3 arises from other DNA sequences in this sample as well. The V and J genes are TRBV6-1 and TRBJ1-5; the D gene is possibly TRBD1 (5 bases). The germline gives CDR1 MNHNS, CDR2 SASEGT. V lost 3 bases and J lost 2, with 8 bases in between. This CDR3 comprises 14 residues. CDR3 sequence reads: CASSEGRGNQPQHF. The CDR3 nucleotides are TGTGCCAGCAGTGAGGGACGGGGCAATCAGCCCCAGCATTTT.

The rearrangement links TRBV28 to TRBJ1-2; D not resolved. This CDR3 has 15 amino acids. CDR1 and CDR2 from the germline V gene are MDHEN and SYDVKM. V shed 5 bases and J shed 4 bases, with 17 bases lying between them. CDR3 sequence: CASSQIGGSGYGYTF. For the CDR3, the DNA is TGTGCCAGCAGTCAAATCGGAGGATCGGGCTATGGCTACACCTTC.

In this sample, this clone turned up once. CDR3 sequence: CASSRRAVSSGANVLTF. CDR3 nucleotides: TGTGCCAGCAGTCGTCGAGCGGTGAGCTCTGGGGCCAACGTCCTGACTTTC. The rearrangement links TRBV27 to TRBJ2-6; tentatively, D is TRBD2 (5 bases). The CDR3 contains 17 residues. CDR1 is MNHEY and CDR2 is SMNVEV in the germline V gene (reference sequence). Between the trimmed V and J ends, which lost 5 bases and 0 bases, there was a span of 14 bases.

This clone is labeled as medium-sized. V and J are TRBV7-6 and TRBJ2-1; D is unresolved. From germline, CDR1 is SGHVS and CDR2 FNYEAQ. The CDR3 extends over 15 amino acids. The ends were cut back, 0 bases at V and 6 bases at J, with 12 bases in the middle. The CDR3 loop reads CASSLAIVATNEQFF. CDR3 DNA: TGTGCCAGCAGCTTAGCAATCGTCGCAACCAATGAGCAGTTCTTC.

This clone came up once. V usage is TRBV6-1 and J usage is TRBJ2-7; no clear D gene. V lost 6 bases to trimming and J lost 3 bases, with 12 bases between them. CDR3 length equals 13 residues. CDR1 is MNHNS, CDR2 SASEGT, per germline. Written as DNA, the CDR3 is TGTGCCAGCAGGAATCCAAGTAGCTACGAGCAGTACTTC. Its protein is CASRNPSSYEQYF.

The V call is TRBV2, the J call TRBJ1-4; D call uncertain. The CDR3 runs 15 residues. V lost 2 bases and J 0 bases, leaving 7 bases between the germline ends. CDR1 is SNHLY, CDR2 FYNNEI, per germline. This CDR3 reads CASSEFDATNEKLFF. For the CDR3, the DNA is TGTGCCAGCAGTGAATTTGATGCAACTAATGAAAAACTGTTTTTT.

The CDR3 loop is CASSIGTRDPSYNEQFF. CDR3 DNA sequence: TGTGCCAGTAGTATTGGAACCCGGGACCCCTCCTACAATGAGCAGTTCTTC. This rearrangement joins TRBV19 to TRBJ2-1; either TRBD1 or TRBD2 may fit D (5 bases each). This CDR3 region has 17 residues. V lost 3 bases, J lost 0 bases, and 15 bases lay in between. Germline V gene sequence: CDR1 LNHDA, CDR2 SQIVND (reference sequence). Variable domain in full (rest from reference TRBV19 and TRBJ2-1): DGGITQSPKYLFRKEGQNVTLSCEQNLNHDAMYWYRQDPGQGLRLIYYSQIVNDFQKGDIAEGYSVSREKKESFPLTVTSAQKNPTAFYLCASSIGTRDPSYNEQFFGPGTRLTVL.

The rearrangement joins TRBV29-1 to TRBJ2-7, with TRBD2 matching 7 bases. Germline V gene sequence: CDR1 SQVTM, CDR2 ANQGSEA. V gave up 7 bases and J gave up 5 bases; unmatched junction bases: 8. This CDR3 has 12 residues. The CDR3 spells CSGSPGGDEQYF. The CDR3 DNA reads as TGCAGCGGATCTCCGGGAGGAGACGAGCAGTACTTC.

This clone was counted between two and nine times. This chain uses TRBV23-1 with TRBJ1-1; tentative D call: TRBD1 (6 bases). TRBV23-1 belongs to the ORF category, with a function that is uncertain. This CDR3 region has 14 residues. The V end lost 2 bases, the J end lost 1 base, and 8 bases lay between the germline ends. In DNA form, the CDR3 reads TGCGCCAGCAGTCAACCGGGACAGAACACTGAAGCTTTCTTT. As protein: CASSQPGQNTEAFF.

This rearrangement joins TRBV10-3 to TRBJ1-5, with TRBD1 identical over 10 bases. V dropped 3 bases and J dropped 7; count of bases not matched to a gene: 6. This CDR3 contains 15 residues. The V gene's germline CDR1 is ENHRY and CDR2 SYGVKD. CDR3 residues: CAISESDRGSQPQHF. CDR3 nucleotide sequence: TGTGCCATCAGTGAATCGGACAGGGGGAGCCAGCCCCAGCATTTT.

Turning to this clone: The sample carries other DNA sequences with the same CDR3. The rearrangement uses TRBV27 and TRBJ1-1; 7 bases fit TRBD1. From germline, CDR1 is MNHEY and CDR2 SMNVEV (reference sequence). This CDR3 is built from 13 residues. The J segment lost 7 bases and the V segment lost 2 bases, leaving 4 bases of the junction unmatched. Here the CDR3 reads CASSLVPGGEAFF. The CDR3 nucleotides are TGTGCCAGCAGTTTAGTCCCAGGGGGTGAAGCTTTCTTT.

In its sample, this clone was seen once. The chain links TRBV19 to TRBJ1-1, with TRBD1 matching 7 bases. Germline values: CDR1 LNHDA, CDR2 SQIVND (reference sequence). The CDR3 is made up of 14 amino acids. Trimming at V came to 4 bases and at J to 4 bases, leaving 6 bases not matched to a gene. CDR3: CASSTQGDRTEAFF. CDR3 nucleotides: TGTGCCAGTAGTACGCAGGGGGATCGCACTGAAGCTTTCTTT.

The CDR3 loop reads CASSIGTSGDYNEQFF. Written as DNA, the CDR3 is TGTGCCAGCAGCATCGGGACTAGCGGGGATTACAATGAGCAGTTCTTC. The chain couples TRBV28 to TRBJ2-1; 13 bases match TRBD2. V lost 6 bases and J lost 4; bases outside the gene matches: 6. There are 16 residues in the CDR3. CDR1 and CDR2 from the germline V gene are MDHEN and SYDVKM.

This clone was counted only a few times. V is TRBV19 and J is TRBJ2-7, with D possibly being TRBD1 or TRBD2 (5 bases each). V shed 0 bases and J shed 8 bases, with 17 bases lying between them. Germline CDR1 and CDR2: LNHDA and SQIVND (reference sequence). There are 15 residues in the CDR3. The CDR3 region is CASSIESGTVNQQYF. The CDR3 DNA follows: TGTGCCAGTAGTATAGAATCCGGGACCGTTAACCAGCAGTACTTC.

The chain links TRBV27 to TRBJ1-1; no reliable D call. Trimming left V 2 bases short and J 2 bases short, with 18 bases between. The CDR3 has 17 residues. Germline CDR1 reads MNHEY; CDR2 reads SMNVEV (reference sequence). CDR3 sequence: CASSLTRTWTANTEAFF. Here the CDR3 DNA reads TGTGCCAGCAGTTTAACTAGGACCTGGACGGCCAACACTGAAGCTTTCTTT.

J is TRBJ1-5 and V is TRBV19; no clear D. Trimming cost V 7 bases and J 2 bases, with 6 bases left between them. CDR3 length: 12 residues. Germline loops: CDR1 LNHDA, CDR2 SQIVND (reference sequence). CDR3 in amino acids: CASNMGNQPQHF. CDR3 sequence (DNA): TGTGCCAGTAATATGGGCAATCAGCCCCAGCATTTT. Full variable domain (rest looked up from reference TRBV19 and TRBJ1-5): DGGITQSPKYLFRKEGQNVTLSCEQNLNHDAMYWYRQDPGQGLRLIYYSQIVNDFQKGDIAEGYSVSREKKESFPLTVTSAQKNPTAFYLCASNMGNQPQHFGDGTRLSIL.

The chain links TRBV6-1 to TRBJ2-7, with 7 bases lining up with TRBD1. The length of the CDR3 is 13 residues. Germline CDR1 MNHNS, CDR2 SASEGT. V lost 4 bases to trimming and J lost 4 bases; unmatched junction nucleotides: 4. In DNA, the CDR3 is TGTGCCAGCAGTGGTGCAGGGGGATACGAGCAGTACTTC. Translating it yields CASSGAGGYEQYF.

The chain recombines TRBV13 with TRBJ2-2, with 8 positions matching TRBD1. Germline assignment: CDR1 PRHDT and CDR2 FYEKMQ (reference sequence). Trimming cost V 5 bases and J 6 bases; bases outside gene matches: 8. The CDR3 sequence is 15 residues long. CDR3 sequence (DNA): TGTGCCAGCAGCACCCGACAGGGGAGGTCCGGGGAGCTGTTTTTT. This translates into CASSTRQGRSGELFF.

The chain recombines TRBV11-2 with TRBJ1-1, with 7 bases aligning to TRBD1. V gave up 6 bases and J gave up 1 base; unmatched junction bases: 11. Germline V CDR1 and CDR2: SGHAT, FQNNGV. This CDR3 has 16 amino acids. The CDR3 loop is CASSPLRGPRNTEAFF. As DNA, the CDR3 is TGTGCCAGCAGTCCGCTTAGGGGGCCAAGGAACACTGAAGCTTTCTTT.

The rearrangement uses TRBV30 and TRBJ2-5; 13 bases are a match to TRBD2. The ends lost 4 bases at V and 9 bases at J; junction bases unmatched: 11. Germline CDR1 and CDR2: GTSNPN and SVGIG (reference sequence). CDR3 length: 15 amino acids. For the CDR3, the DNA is TGTGCCTGGACCCCGGGACTAGCGGGATTTAAGGCCCAGTACTTC. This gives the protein CAWTPGLAGFKAQYF. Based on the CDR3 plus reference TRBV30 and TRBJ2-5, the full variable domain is SQTIHQWPATLVQPVGSPLSLECTVEGTSNPNLYWYRQAAGRGLQLLFYSVGIGQISSEVPQNLSASRPQDRQFILSSKKLLLSDSGFYLCAWTPGLAGFKAQYFGPGTRLLVL.

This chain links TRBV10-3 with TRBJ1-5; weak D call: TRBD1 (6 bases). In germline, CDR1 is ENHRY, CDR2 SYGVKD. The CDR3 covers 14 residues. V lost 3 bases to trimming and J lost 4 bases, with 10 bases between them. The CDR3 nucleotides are TGTGCCATCAGTGATCACAGGGCGAATCAGCCCCAGCATTTT. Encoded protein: CAISDHRANQPQHF.

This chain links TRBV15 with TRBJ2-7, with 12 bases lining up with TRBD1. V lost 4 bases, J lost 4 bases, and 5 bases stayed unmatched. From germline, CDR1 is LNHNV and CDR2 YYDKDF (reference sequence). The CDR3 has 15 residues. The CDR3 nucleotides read TGTGCCACCAGCAAAGGGACAGGGGGCGCGTACGAGCAGTACTTC. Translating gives CATSKGTGGAYEQYF.

The CDR3, as DNA: TGCAGCGTCCAAGACTATCGCGGGACAGATACGCAGTATTTT. It codes for CSVQDYRGTDTQYF. The rearrangement joins TRBV29-1 to TRBJ2-3; D possibly corresponds to TRBD2 (5 bases). With 6 bases removed from V and 3 bases from J, the gap between germline ends came to 16 bases. This CDR3 contains 14 residues. Germline V CDR1 and CDR2: SQVTM, ANQGSEA.

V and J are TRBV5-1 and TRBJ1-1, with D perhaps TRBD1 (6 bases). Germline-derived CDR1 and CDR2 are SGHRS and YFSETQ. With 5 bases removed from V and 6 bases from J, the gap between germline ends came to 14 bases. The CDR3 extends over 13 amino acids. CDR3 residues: CASRYQGRPEAFF. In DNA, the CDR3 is TGCGCCAGCAGGTACCAGGGGCGTCCTGAAGCTTTCTTT.

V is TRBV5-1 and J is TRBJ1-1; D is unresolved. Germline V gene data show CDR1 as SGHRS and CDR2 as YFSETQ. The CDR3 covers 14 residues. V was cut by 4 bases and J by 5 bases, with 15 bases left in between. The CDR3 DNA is TGCGCCAGCAGCCCCGCGGGGTTGAGGACTGAAGCTTTCTTT. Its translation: CASSPAGLRTEAFF.

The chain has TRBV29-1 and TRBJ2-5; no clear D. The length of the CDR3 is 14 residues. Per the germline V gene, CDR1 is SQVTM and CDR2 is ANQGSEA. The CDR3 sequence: CGYFLSSLGETQYF. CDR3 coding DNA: TGCGGTTACTTCTTGTCGAGTCTGGGTGAGACCCAGTACTTC.